The sample holds a few counts of the clone carrying this T cell receptor (beta chain). Antigen specificity is unknown. The data were obtained in a study of blood T cells in healthy people across ages. Findings and caveats of the study: Higher diversity, along with more naive CD4+ cells, distinguished long-lived donors from aged donors.

Together with a sample-barcoded 5' primer, a J-beta primer mix was included in a second PCR lasting about 6 to 11 cycles. MiXCR was run by TCRdb on the 5' RACE reads, yielding one entry per CDR3 protein. The sample has around 600,000 distinct CDR3 sequences; about 45% are singletons. Sequenced: blood. The TCR comes from a man older than 75 in good health.

CDR3 nucleotide sequence: TGCAGCGTCGGGCATGACGGTACAGATACGCAGTATTTT. Its translation: CSVGHDGTDTQYF. The gene calls are TRBV29-1 and TRBJ2-3; D is uncertain. Germline CDR1 and CDR2: SQVTM and ANQGSEA. The length of the CDR3 is 13 residues. The V gene lost 6 bases and the J gene lost 3 bases, with 13 bases spanning the gap.